The 29 T cell receptor beta chains listed next were all sequenced from one sample in a study of response to subunit inactivated influenza vaccine (dated by TCRdb to between 2018 and 2020). To prepare the library, RT-PCR was applied. Sequencer: Illumina HiSeq 2500. Using fastp at Q25 and MiXCR, TCRdb reprocessed the public reads and kept productive beta chains. For every CDR3 protein sequence, its rows merge into one entry that carries the most common genes and DNA. The sample table contains approximately 520,000 distinct CDR3 sequences; only one count was recorded for about 25% of them. 1.9% of the sample belongs to the ten largest clones. Source: CD4+ T cells sorted from PBMCs, taken 5 days after vaccination. These receptors were collected from a man between 50 and 59 years old who received an inactivated influenza vaccine. Donor details come from another sample of the same person, matched by shared clones.

V and J are TRBV2 and TRBJ2-7; 10 nucleotides line up with TRBD1. Germline trimming cut 4 bases from V and 4 bases from J; bases unmatched to any gene: 4. This CDR3 comprises 14 residues. The germline V gene has CDR1 SNHLY and CDR2 FYNNEI. CDR3: CASSADRGLYEQYF. The CDR3 DNA follows: TGTGCCAGCAGTGCCGACAGGGGGCTGTACGAGCAGTACTTC. The complete variable domain, with remaining parts taken from reference TRBV2 and TRBJ2-7, reads EPEVTQTPSHQVTQMGQEVILRCVPISNHLYFYWYRQILGQKVEFLVSFYNNEISEKSEIFDDQFSVERPDGSNFTLKIRSTKLEDSAMYFCASSADRGLYEQYFGPGTRLTVT.

This clonotype was seen only a few times. The chain links TRBV12-3 or TRBV12-4 to TRBJ1-5; D possibly corresponds to TRBD1 (5 bases). V lost 2 bases to trimming and J lost 0 bases, with 8 bases between them. CDR3 length: 15 amino acids. CDR3 protein: CASSLLRGSNQPQHF. The CDR3 nucleotides are TGTGCCAGCAGTTTACTTAGGGGTAGCAATCAGCCCCAGCATTTT.

The chain links TRBV4-3 to TRBJ2-7, with a possible D match to TRBD1 (6 bases). The V end was cut by 0 bases, the J end by 7 bases, with 16 bases between. Germline values: CDR1 LGHNA, CDR2 YSLEER. The CDR3 consists of 15 residues. The CDR3 sequence: CASSQDLETGREQYF. In DNA form, the CDR3 reads TGCGCCAGCAGCCAAGATCTGGAGACAGGTCGGGAGCAGTACTTC.

The DNA of the CDR3 is TGTGCCAGCAGCGTAGCGGCTAGCGGGAGGGCCGAAGAGACCCAGTACTTC. It is translated as CASSVAASGRAEETQYF. The chain combines TRBV9 with TRBJ2-5, with 12 bases fitting TRBD2. This CDR3 has 17 residues. Per germline, CDR1 SGDLS and CDR2 YYNGEE. V dropped 0 bases and J dropped 3; count of bases not matched to a gene: 6.

The J gene is TRBJ2-2, the V gene TRBV27; D might be TRBD1 (7 bases). V was trimmed by 10 bases and J by 4 bases, leaving 16 bases between them. The CDR3 sequence is 14 residues long. Germline V gives CDR1 MNHEY, CDR2 SMNVEV (reference sequence). The chain's CDR3 is CATRQGGGTGELFF. The CDR3 DNA reads TGTGCCACCCGACAGGGAGGCGGCACCGGGGAGCTGTTTTTT.

The V call is TRBV29-1, the J call TRBJ2-7; 7 nucleotides agree with TRBD2. The CDR3 is 13 amino acids. J gave up 5 bases and V 4 bases, and 8 bases lay outside the gene matches. In germline, CDR1 is SQVTM, CDR2 ANQGSEA. CDR3 in DNA: TGCAGCGTTGGACTAGCACTGAACAACGAGCAGTACTTC. Encoded protein: CSVGLALNNEQYF.

The CDR3 loop is CASSQDRVRNTGELFF. The CDR3 DNA reads as TGTGCCAGCAGCCAAGACAGGGTCAGGAACACCGGGGAGCTGTTTTTT. The chain is built from TRBV3-1 and TRBJ2-2; TRBD1 might be the D (5 bases). This CDR3 has 16 amino acids. Germline V gene lookup returns CDR1 LGHDT and CDR2 YNNKEL (reference sequence). Trimming removed 0 bases from V and 1 base from J, with 9 bases in between.

Here the CDR3 DNA reads TGCAGCGGACTACTAGCGGGAGGACGTGAGACCCAGTACTTC. Amino acids: CSGLLAGGRETQYF. The rearrangement links TRBV29-1 to TRBJ2-5, with 12 bases matching TRBD2. Germline assignment: CDR1 SQVTM and CDR2 ANQGSEA. The junction had 8 bases not matched to a gene; V was cut back by 7 bases and J by 5 bases. The CDR3 has 14 residues. The whole variable domain, filled in from reference TRBV29-1 and TRBJ2-5, reads SAVISQKPSRDICQRGTSLTIQCQVDSQVTMMFWYRQQPGQSLTLIATANQGSEATYESGFVIDKFPISRPNLTFSTLTVSNMSPEDSSIYLCSGLLAGGRETQYFGPGTRLLVL.

J is TRBJ2-2 and V is TRBV18; D gene ambiguous. With 2 bases removed from V and 6 bases from J, the gap between germline ends came to 7 bases. This CDR3 has 13 residues. Germline CDR1 is KGHSH and CDR2 is LQKENI. CDR3 residues: CASSPREAGELFF. In DNA form, the CDR3 reads TGTGCCAGCTCACCAAGGGAAGCCGGGGAGCTGTTTTTT.

CDR3 sequence (DNA): TGTGCCAGCAGTTATTCGTCAGGGTTCTATGGCTACACCTTC. It yields the protein CASSYSSGFYGYTF. The chain combines TRBV6-5 with TRBJ1-2; possible D gene TRBD1, 5 bases. Germline CDR1 MNHEY, CDR2 SVGAGI. The CDR3 totals 14 residues. The V end lost 3 bases, the J end lost 4 bases, and 12 bases lay between the germline ends.

The chain combines TRBV7-9 with TRBJ2-1; D is possibly TRBD1 (6 bases). V lost 6 bases and J 5 bases, leaving 14 bases between the germline ends. This CDR3 contains 14 residues. CDR1 is SEHNR, CDR2 FQNEAQ, per germline (reference sequence). The CDR3 nucleotides read TGTGCCAGCAGTCAACAGGGATTTAACAATGAGCAGTTCTTC. Translating gives CASSQQGFNNEQFF.

J is TRBJ2-7 and V is TRBV7-2; D gene unclear. In germline, CDR1 is SGHTA, CDR2 FQGNSA. Trimming removed 4 bases from V and 3 bases from J, with 10 bases in between. This CDR3 is built from 13 residues. CDR3 residues: CASSSPRRYEQYF. In DNA form, the CDR3 reads TGTGCCAGCAGCTCACCAAGACGCTACGAGCAGTACTTC.

CDR3 DNA: TGCGCCAGCAGCTTGCATGGGGAGGGCCTCCCCTACGAGCAGTACTTC. This codes for CASSLHGEGLPYEQYF. The V gene is TRBV5-1, the J gene TRBJ2-7; 7 nucleotides agree with TRBD2. This CDR3 spans 16 amino acids. V shed 1 base and J 2 bases; nucleotides not matched to a gene: 9. Germline V gene data show CDR1 as SGHRS and CDR2 as YFSETQ.

The V call is TRBV20-1, the J call TRBJ2-1; a weak D match, TRBD2 (7 bases). The CDR3 totals 15 residues. V lost 1 base, J lost 6 bases, and 16 bases lay in between. Germline V gives CDR1 DFQATT, CDR2 SNEGSKA (reference sequence). In DNA, the CDR3 is TGCAGTGCTAGAGGGGGAGGGAGAGGGGGCAATGAGCAGTTCTTC. Translation gives CSARGGGRGGNEQFF.

V gene TRBV7-8 combines with J gene TRBJ1-5, with D perhaps matching TRBD1 (5 bases). Looked up from germline, CDR1 is SGHVS and CDR2 is FQNEAQ. CDR3 length: 15 residues. The V and J ends lost 4 bases and 0 bases respectively, with 10 bases between them. CDR3: CASSSGPGSNQPQHF. In DNA form, the CDR3 reads TGTGCCAGCAGCTCGGGGCCGGGTAGCAATCAGCCCCAGCATTTT.

CDR3 in amino acids: CATSHGTGPRGEQYF. DNA for the CDR3: TGTGCCACCTCCCACGGTACAGGCCCACGGGGGGAGCAGTACTTC. This chain joins TRBV12-3 or TRBV12-4 and TRBJ2-7; possible D gene TRBD2, 6 bases. CDR3 length: 15 residues. Trimming pared 10 bases from V and 7 bases from J, leaving 26 bases between.

The chain combines TRBV29-1 with TRBJ2-1; a possible D gene is TRBD2 (6 bases). CDR3 length equals 15 residues. Between the trimmed V and J ends, which lost 3 bases and 3 bases, there was a span of 15 bases. From germline, CDR1 is SQVTM and CDR2 ANQGSEA. This chain's CDR3 is CSVDLPGGLYNEQFF. CDR3 coding DNA: TGCAGCGTTGATTTGCCCGGGGGTCTCTACAATGAGCAGTTCTTC.

This clonotype was seen only a few times. The chain has TRBV12-3 or TRBV12-4 and TRBJ2-7; 13 bases line up with TRBD2. The CDR3 length is 15 residues. The V gene end was trimmed by 5 bases and the J gene end by 4 bases; junction bases not matched to a gene: 5. CDR3 nucleotide sequence: TGTGCCAGCAGTGAACTAGCGGGGGGGCCGTACGAGCAGTACTTC. Translating it yields CASSELAGGPYEQYF.

The chain recombines TRBV4-3 with TRBJ1-2; D is ambiguous. V gave up 1 base and J gave up 7 bases, with 13 bases separating them. In germline, CDR1 is LGHNA, CDR2 YSLEER. This CDR3 is 14 amino acids long. Here the CDR3 DNA reads TGCGCCAGCAGCCAAGTGGTCCTTTACGTTGGCTACACCTTC. It codes for CASSQVVLYVGYTF.

This clonotype was recorded once. The chain carries TRBV9 and TRBJ2-5, with D possibly being TRBD1 (6 bases). Per the germline V gene, CDR1 is SGDLS and CDR2 is YYNGEE. This CDR3 has 16 residues. Between the trimmed V and J ends, which lost 3 bases and 1 base, there was a span of 16 bases. The DNA for the CDR3 is TGTGCCAGCAGCGCCAGGGGCGGGTTGGTCCAAGAGACCCAGTACTTC. This translates into CASSARGGLVQETQYF.

This clonotype has only a few counts. The chain is built from TRBV6-2 or TRBV6-3 and TRBJ2-6, with D tentatively TRBD1 (6 bases). In germline, CDR1 is MNHEY, CDR2 SVGEGT. Trimming stripped 2 bases from V and 1 base from J, with 6 bases between. The CDR3 loop spans 15 amino acids. The CDR3 DNA is TGTGCCAGCAGTTACCAGGGGTCTGGGGCCAACGTCCTGACTTTC. It translates to CASSYQGSGANVLTF.

The V call is TRBV20-1, the J call TRBJ2-4; D might be TRBD1 (5 bases). Trimming left V 1 base short and J 9 bases short, with 13 bases between. The CDR3 has 13 residues. Germline CDR1 DFQATT, CDR2 SNEGSKA (reference sequence). CDR3 in DNA: TGCAGTGCTAGAGTTCAGGGTCTAGGCATTCAGTACTTC. Protein: CSARVQGLGIQYF.

In its sample, this clonotype was seen a few times. The chain is built from TRBV10-1 and TRBJ2-1; D is perhaps TRBD1 (6 bases). Trimming left V 5 bases short and J 9 bases short, with 11 bases between. The germline gives CDR1 WNHNN, CDR2 SYGVQD (reference sequence). This CDR3 region has 12 residues. The CDR3 coding sequence is TGCGCCAGCAGTCCAGGGGTTGGTGAGCAGTTCTTC. Residues: CASSPGVGEQFF.

The chain joins TRBV11-3 to TRBJ2-1, with D perhaps TRBD1 or TRBD2 (6 bases each). The CDR3 spans 17 residues. Germline assignment: CDR1 SGHNT and CDR2 YENEEA. Trimming cost V 5 bases and J 1 base, with 18 bases left between them. CDR3 in amino acids: CASSLGTGARSYNEQFF. The CDR3 bases are TGTGCCAGCAGCCTAGGGACGGGGGCGCGATCCTACAATGAGCAGTTCTTC.

This clonotype was detected many times. The J gene is TRBJ2-1, the V gene TRBV7-9; 8 bases agree with TRBD2. The CDR3 loop spans 16 amino acids. The junction had 12 bases not matched to a gene; V was cut back by 5 bases and J by 6 bases. The germline gives CDR1 SEHNR, CDR2 FQNEAQ (reference sequence). CDR3 region: CASSPPSAGGGNEQFF. In DNA form, the CDR3 reads TGTGCCAGCAGCCCGCCGTCCGCGGGAGGTGGCAATGAGCAGTTCTTC.

This clonotype turned up a few times. The chain employs TRBV28 and TRBJ2-7, with 7 bases identical to TRBD1. V was clipped by 3 bases and J by 3 bases; unmatched bases: 8. The CDR3 consists of 15 residues. In germline, CDR1 is MDHEN, CDR2 SYDVKM. CDR3 bases: TGTGCCAGCAGTTTGGGCGGACAGGCTATCTACGAGCAGTACTTC. Protein: CASSLGGQAIYEQYF.

This clonotype was detected only a few times. The V call is TRBV9, the J call TRBJ1-1; 8 nucleotides agree with TRBD1. The ends lost 0 bases at V and 7 bases at J; junction bases unmatched: 14. This CDR3 has 17 amino acids. The V gene's germline CDR1 is SGDLS and CDR2 YYNGEE. CDR3 sequence: CASSVVSWRQGANEAFF. The CDR3 DNA sequence: TGTGCCAGCAGCGTAGTTAGTTGGAGGCAGGGGGCAAATGAAGCTTTCTTT.

The chain recombines TRBV6-2 or TRBV6-3 with TRBJ2-4, with a tentative D call TRBD2 (5 bases). The CDR3 covers 13 residues. Trimming pared 0 bases from V and 8 bases from J, leaving 8 bases between. The germline V gene has CDR1 MNHEY and CDR2 SVGEGT. The CDR3 nucleotides read TGTGCCAGCAGTTACTCCCCCGGGGACATTCAGTACTTC. Translating it yields CASSYSPGDIQYF.

V gene TRBV30 combines with J gene TRBJ2-5; D is perhaps TRBD1 (5 bases). CDR3 size: 14 residues. V was shortened by 5 bases and J by 4 bases, with 17 bases between the two germline ends. Germline values: CDR1 GTSNPN, CDR2 SVGIG (reference sequence). CDR3 DNA sequence: TGTGCCTGGGGCTCCAGGGTCTTACTAGAGACCCAGTACTTC. It specifies CAWGSRVLLETQYF. Full variable domain (rest looked up from reference TRBV30 and TRBJ2-5): SQTIHQWPATLVQPVGSPLSLECTVEGTSNPNLYWYRQAAGRGLQLLFYSVGIGQISSEVPQNLSASRPQDRQFILSSKKLLLSDSGFYLCAWGSRVLLETQYFGPGTRLLVL.